Each of the 14 T cell receptor beta chains below was sequenced from the same sample in a study of regulatory T cells in long-lasting Graves disease. Stated time point: newly diagnosed GD, antithyroid drugs for less than 3 months. RNA from PBMCs was the source of the TCR library. Investigators prepared the TCR beta libraries by applying iRepertoire HTBI primers and Arm-PCR of CDR3 regions. TCRdb itself ran the multiplex PCR reads through MiXCR, one entry per CDR3 protein. Found here are 400,000 to 500,000 distinct CDR3 sequences, approximately 15% of them singletons; the top ten hold approximately 17%. The sample also formed part of further work on T cells in Graves' hyperthyroidism and ophthalmopathy.

Specimen: peripheral blood mononuclear cells (PBMCs), collected at new diagnosis, from a patient treated with antithyroid drugs. The receptors come from a woman aged 50 to 65 with Graves disease.

This clonotype was counted ten times or more. This sequence joins TRBV18 and TRBJ2-2; 7 positions match TRBD1. The CDR3 totals 14 residues. V shed 2 bases, J shed 6 bases, and the junction held 3 bases outside the gene matches. The germline V gene encodes CDR1 KGHSH and CDR2 LQKENI. The CDR3 loop is CASSPRQGPGELFF. In DNA, the CDR3 is TGTGCCAGCTCACCAAGACAGGGTCCCGGGGAGCTGTTTTTT.

This clonotype occurred many times. V gene TRBV27 combines with J gene TRBJ1-3, with D unresolved. The CDR3 extends over 15 amino acids. Trimming removed 0 bases at V and 8 bases at J, with 14 bases between. The germline CDR1 and CDR2 sequences are MNHEY and SMNVEV (reference sequence). This chain's CDR3 is CASSLSWTGRDTIYF. CDR3 nucleotides: TGTGCCAGCAGTTTATCGTGGACCGGGAGGGACACCATATATTTT.

A few counts support this clonotype. This chain uses TRBV14 with TRBJ2-7, with D maybe TRBD1 (6 bases). V was clipped by 8 bases and J by 3 bases, with 14 bases between them. The CDR3 length is 13 residues. Germline assignment: CDR1 SGHDN and CDR2 FVKESK. The CDR3 nucleotides read TGTGCCAGCCAGGGGATGTCTGGCTACGAGCAGTACTTC. This gives the protein CASQGMSGYEQYF.

A remark on this clonotype: A much larger clonotype is one base distant, so this may be a read error. This sequence joins TRBV16 and TRBJ1-2; D not resolved. CDR3 length: 19 residues. Germline V gives CDR1 KGHSY, CDR2 FQNENV. The V end was cut by 2 bases, the J end by 12 bases, with 34 bases between. In nucleotides, the CDR3 is TGTGCCAGCAGCCAACGGTTACTCCCCCACCCCACTCAACTAGGAGGCGACACCTTC. Translated: CASSQRLLPHPTQLGGDTF.

This clonotype was found a few times. The chain recombines TRBV20-1 with TRBJ2-5; D uncertain. The V gene's germline CDR1 is DFQATT and CDR2 SNEGSKA (reference sequence). CDR3 size: 14 residues. Trimming cost V 3 bases and J 1 base, with 12 bases left between them. CDR3 DNA sequence: TGCAGTGCTAGTATTGGTTTATCCCAAGAGACCCAGTACTTC. Translated: CSASIGLSQETQYF.

This clonotype has just a few counts. CDR3 sequence reads: CASSQKATSGDNEQFF. For the CDR3, the DNA is TGTGCCAGCAGCCAAAAAGCGACTAGCGGAGACAATGAGCAGTTCTTC. The J gene is TRBJ2-1, the V gene TRBV7-6; 9 bases agree with TRBD2. Unmatched junction bases numbered 10, after V lost 5 bases and J lost 5 bases. The CDR3 is 16 residues long. Germline V gene data show CDR1 as SGHVS and CDR2 as FNYEAQ.

A note on this clonotype: Given a much more abundant clone one base away, this may be a read error. This rearrangement joins TRBV6-1 to TRBJ1-1; weak D call: TRBD1 (5 bases). The CDR3 is made up of 13 amino acids. Germline assignment: CDR1 MNHNS and CDR2 SASEGT. The CDR3 region has the DNA TGTGCCAGCAGTACTCGACAGAACACTGTAGCTTTCTTT. This encodes CASSTRQNTVAFF.

This clonotype was seen at least ten times. This CDR3 is CAISVGQGEEAFF. The CDR3 DNA reads TGTGCCATCAGTGTGGGACAGGGGGAAGAAGCTTTCTTT. V is TRBV10-3 and J is TRBJ1-1; 11 nucleotides line up with TRBD1. CDR1 is ENHRY and CDR2 is SYGVKD in the germline V gene. The CDR3 runs 13 residues. Trimming took 4 bases from V and 8 from J; bases not matched to a gene: 3.

This chain connects TRBV24-1 to TRBJ2-7; 8 bases are a match to TRBD1. The CDR3 loop spans 17 amino acids. From germline, CDR1 is KGHDR and CDR2 SFDVKD. The J segment lost 3 bases and the V segment lost 5 bases, leaving 14 bases of the junction unmatched. CDR3: CATSGSPGGASDYEQYF. The CDR3, as DNA: TGTGCCACCAGTGGCTCACCAGGGGGCGCCTCCGACTACGAGCAGTACTTC.

Comments on this clonotype: The CDR3 does not close with the conserved phenylalanine or tryptophan, likely indicating a read error. The chain recombines TRBV7-9 with TRBJ2-1; no clear D. The length of the CDR3 is 14 residues. Per the germline V gene, CDR1 is SEHNR and CDR2 is FQNEAQ (reference sequence). Trimming left V 1 base short and J 8 bases short, with 12 bases between. CDR3 coding DNA: TGTGCCAGCAGCTTAGTCGTGGGTTTCGATGAGCAGTTCTGC. Translating gives CASSLVVGFDEQFC.

V usage is TRBV20-1 and J usage is TRBJ2-7; D may be TRBD2 (6 bases). The germline CDR1 and CDR2 sequences are DFQATT and SNEGSKA (reference sequence). This CDR3 is 14 amino acids long. V was cut by 6 bases and J by 4 bases, with 19 bases left in between. CDR3 DNA sequence: TGCAGTGCCACTGGCTGGGCGGGATTTTACGAGCAGTACTTC. Translated: CSATGWAGFYEQYF.

The CDR3 loop is CASSSPPSDTQYF. DNA of the CDR3: TGCGCCAGCAGCTCCCCCCCCTCAGATACGCAGTATTTT. The V call is TRBV5-1, the J call TRBJ2-3; D gene unclear. The V and J ends lost 3 bases and 4 bases respectively, with 9 bases between them. Per germline, CDR1 SGHRS and CDR2 YFSETQ. This CDR3 contains 13 residues.

This clonotype has only a few counts. J is TRBJ2-3 and V is TRBV4-1, with a possible D match to TRBD2 (6 bases). The germline V and J ends were trimmed by 1 base and 4 bases, with 18 bases remaining between them. CDR1 and CDR2 from the germline V gene are MGHRA and YSYEKL. This CDR3 has 17 residues. The CDR3 DNA reads TGCGCCAGCAGCCAAGGCCCTCGAACGGGGGTCGCAGATACGCAGTATTTT. Its translation is CASSQGPRTGVADTQYF.

The V gene is TRBV28, the J gene TRBJ1-2; TRBD1 matches 7 bases. V lost 3 bases to trimming and J lost 4 bases; unmatched junction nucleotides: 8. The CDR3 is made up of 15 amino acids. From germline, CDR1 is MDHEN and CDR2 SYDVKM. The CDR3 here is CASSFLDRAGYGYTF. The CDR3, as DNA: TGTGCCAGCAGTTTTCTCGACAGGGCGGGCTATGGCTACACCTTC.